This section outlines one T cell receptor beta chain sequence together with its context. Its antigen is currently unknown. The record originates from a study of T cells in Graves' hyperthyroidism and ophthalmopathy. The overall study: Peripheral blood samples were taken at initial diagnosis, prior to any treatment. Study-wide results and caveats: The model's output predicted ophthalmopathy at a median of about 6.5 months prior to onset. Clonotypes that were expanded in thyroid above 0.001 mostly appeared in blood too.

For the diagnoses, clinical symptoms, serum thyroxine and TRAb, thyroid ultrasound and orbital computed tomography were used. Germline CDR1 reads LNHDA; CDR2 reads SQIVND (reference sequence). V lost 5 bases, J lost 5 bases, and 8 bases stayed unmatched. The CDR3 length is 14 residues. RNA transcripts were the template for amplifying TCR beta CDR3 regions. Using the HTBI primer set, a first-round RT-PCR was run on the TCR CDR3. TCRdb processed the multiplex PCR reads anew with MiXCR; each CDR3 protein has one entry. The sample holds over 300,000 distinct CDR3 sequences, around 13% seen once. Sequencing was done on a sample of blood. The V and J genes are TRBV19 and TRBJ2-7; 8 bases map to TRBD1. This TCR was recovered from a woman in her fifties or sixties with Graves' hyperthyroidism. The CDR3 spells CASSVTGASHEQYF. The CDR3 DNA is TGTGCCAGTAGTGTGACAGGGGCTTCGCACGAGCAGTACTTC.